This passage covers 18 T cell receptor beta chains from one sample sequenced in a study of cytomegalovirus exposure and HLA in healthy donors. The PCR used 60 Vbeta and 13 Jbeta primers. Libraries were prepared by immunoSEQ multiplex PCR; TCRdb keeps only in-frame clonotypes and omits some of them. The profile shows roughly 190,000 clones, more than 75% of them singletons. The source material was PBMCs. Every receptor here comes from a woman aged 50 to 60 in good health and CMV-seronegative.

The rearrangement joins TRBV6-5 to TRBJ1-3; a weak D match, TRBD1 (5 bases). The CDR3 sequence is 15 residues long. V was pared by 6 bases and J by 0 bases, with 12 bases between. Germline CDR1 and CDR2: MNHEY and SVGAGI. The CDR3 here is CASSRQSISGNTIYF. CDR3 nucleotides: TGTGCCAGCAGCCGACAGTCTATCTCTGGAAACACCATATATTTT.

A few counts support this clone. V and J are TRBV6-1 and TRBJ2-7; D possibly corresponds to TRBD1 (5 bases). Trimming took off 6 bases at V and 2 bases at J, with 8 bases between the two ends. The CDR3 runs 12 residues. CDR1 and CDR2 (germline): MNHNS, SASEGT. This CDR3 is CASRGVAYEQYF. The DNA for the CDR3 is TGTGCCAGCAGAGGGGTCGCCTACGAGCAGTACTTC.

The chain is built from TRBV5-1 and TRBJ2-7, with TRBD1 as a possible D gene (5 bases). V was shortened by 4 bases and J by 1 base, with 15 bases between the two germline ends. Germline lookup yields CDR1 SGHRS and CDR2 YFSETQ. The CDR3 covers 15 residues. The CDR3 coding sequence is TGCGCCAGCAGCCCCCCAGGGATGAGTTCCTACGAGCAGTACTTC. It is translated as CASSPPGMSSYEQYF. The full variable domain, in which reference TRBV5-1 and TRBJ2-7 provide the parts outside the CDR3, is KAGVTQTPRYLIKTRGQQVTLSCSPISGHRSVSWYQQTPGQGLQFLFEYFSETQRNKGNFPGRFSGRQFSNSRSEMNVSTLELGDSALYLCASSPPGMSSYEQYFGPGTRLTVT.

The CDR3 DNA reads as TGCGCCAGCAGCGGGGGCCACACAGGGGCCTACGAGCAGTACTTC. Translated: CASSGGHTGAYEQYF. The gene calls are TRBV5-1 and TRBJ2-7, with 7 positions matching TRBD1. J was trimmed by 2 bases and V by 4 bases; bases with no gene match: 9. Germline-derived CDR1 and CDR2 are SGHRS and YFSETQ. This CDR3 has 15 amino acids.

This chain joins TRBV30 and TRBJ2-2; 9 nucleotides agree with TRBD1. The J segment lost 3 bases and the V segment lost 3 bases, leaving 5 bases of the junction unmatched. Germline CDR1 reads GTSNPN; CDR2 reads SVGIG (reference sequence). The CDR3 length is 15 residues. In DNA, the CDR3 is TGTGCCTGGAGCCGGACAGGGGACGACACCGGGGAGCTGTTTTTT. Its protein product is CAWSRTGDDTGELFF.

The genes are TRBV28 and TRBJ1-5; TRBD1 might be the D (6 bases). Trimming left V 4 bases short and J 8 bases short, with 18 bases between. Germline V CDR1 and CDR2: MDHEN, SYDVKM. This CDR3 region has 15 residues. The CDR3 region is CASSSGTRAKEPQHF. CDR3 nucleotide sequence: TGTGCCAGCAGTTCCGGGACAAGGGCCAAGGAGCCCCAGCATTTT.

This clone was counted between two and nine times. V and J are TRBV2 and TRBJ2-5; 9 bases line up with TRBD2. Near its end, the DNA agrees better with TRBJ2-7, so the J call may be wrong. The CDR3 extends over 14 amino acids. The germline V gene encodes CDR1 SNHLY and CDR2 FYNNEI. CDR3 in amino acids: CASSVAAGGYEQYF. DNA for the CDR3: TGTGCCAGCAGTGTAGCAGCGGGAGGCTACGAGCAGTACTTC.

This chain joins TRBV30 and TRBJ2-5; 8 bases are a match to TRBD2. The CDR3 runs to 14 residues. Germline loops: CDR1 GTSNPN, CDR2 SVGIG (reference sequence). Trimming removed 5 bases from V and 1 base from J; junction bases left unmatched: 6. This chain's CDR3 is CAWSLGGVQETQYF. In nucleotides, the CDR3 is TGTGCCTGGTCCCTCGGGGGGGTCCAAGAGACCCAGTACTTC.

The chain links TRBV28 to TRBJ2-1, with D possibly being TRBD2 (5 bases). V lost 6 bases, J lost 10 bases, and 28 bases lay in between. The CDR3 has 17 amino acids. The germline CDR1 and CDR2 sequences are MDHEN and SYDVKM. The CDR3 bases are TGTGCCAGCAGAACCTTAAAAGGTGGGCTCGGGGAAAAGGAGCAGTTCTTC. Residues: CASRTLKGGLGEKEQFF.

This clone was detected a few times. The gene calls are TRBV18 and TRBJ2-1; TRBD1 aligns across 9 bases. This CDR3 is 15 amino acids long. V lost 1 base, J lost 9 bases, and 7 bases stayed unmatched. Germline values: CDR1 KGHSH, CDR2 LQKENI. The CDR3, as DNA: TGTGCCAGCTCACCACTTGGGACAGGGTTGGGTGAGCAGTTCTTC. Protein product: CASSPLGTGLGEQFF. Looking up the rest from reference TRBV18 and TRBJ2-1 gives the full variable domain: NAGVMQNPRHLVRRRGQEARLRCSPMKGHSHVYWYRQLPEEGLKFMVYLQKENIIDESGMPKERFSAEFPKEGPSILRIQQVVRGDSAAYFCASSPLGTGLGEQFFGPGTRLTVL.

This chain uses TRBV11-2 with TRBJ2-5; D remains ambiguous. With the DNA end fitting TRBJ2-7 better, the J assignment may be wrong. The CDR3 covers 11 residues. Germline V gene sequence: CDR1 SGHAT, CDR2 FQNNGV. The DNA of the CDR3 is TGTGCCAGCAGCTCCGACTACGAGCAGTACTTC. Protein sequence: CASSSDYEQYF.

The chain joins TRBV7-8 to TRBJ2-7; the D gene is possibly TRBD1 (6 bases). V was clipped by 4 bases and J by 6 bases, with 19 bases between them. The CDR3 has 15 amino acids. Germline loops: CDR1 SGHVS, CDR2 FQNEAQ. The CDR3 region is CASSYSRGIRGEQYF. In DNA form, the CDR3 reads TGTGCCAGCAGCTACTCCAGGGGAATCAGAGGCGAGCAGTACTTC.

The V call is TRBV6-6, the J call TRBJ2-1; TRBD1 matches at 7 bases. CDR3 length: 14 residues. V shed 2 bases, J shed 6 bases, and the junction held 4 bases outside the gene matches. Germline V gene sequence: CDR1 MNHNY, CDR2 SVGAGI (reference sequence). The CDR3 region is CASSYRQGSNEQFF. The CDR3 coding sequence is TGTGCCAGCAGTTACAGACAGGGAAGCAATGAGCAGTTCTTC.

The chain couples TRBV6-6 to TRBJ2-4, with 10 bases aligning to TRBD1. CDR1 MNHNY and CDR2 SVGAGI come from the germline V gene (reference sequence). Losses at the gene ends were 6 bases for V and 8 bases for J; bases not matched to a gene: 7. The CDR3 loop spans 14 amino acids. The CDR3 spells CASRFGTGEDIQYF. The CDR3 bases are TGTGCCAGCAGATTCGGGACAGGGGAGGACATTCAGTACTTC.

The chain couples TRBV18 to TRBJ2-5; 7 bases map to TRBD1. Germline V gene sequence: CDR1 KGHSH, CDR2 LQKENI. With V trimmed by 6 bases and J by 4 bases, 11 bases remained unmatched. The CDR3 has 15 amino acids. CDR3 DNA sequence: TGTGCCAGCTCCGCATCACAGGGGAATGGAGAGACCCAGTACTTC. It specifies CASSASQGNGETQYF.

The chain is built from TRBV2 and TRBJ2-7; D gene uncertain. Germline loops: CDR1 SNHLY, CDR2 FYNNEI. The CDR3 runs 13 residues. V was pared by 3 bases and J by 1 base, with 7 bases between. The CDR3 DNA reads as TGTGCCAGCAGTGATGGGCCATCCTACGAGCAGTACTTC. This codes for CASSDGPSYEQYF.

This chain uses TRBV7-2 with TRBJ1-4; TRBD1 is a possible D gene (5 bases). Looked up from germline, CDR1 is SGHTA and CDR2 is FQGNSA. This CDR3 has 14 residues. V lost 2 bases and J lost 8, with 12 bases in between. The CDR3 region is CASSLRGKREKLFF. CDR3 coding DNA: TGTGCCAGCAGCTTAAGGGGCAAGAGGGAAAAACTGTTTTTT.

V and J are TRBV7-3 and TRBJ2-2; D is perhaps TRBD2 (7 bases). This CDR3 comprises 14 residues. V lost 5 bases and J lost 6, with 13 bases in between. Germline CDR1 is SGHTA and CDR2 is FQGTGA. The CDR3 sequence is CASSQRGGAGELFF. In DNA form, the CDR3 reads TGTGCCAGCAGCCAGAGGGGGGGGGCCGGGGAGCTGTTTTTT.